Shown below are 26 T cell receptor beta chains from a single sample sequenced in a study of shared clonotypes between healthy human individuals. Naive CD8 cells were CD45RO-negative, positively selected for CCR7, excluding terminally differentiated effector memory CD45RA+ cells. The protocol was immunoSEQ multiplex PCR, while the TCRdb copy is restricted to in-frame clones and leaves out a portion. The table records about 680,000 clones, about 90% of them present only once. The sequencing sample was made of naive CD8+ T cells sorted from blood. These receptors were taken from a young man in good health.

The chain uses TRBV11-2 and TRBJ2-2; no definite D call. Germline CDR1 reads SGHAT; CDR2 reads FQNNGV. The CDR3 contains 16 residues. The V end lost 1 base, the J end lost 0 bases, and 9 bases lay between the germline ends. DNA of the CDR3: TGTGCCAGCAGCTTAGGGCAGGCGACGAACACCGGGGAGCTGTTTTTT. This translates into CASSLGQATNTGELFF.

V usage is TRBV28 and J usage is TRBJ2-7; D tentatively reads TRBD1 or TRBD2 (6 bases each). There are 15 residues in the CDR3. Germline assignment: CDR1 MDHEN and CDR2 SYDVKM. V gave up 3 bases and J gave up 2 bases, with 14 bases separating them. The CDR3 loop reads CASSFRRGGAYEQYF. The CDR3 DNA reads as TGTGCCAGCAGTTTCCGCAGGGGCGGGGCCTACGAGCAGTACTTC.

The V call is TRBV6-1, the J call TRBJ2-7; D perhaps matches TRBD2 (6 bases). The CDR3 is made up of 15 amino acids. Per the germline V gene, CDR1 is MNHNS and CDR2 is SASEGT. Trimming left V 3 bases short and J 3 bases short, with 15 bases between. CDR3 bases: TGTGCCAGCAGTGATGGGACTTATAGGTTCTACGAGCAGTACTTC. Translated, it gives CASSDGTYRFYEQYF.

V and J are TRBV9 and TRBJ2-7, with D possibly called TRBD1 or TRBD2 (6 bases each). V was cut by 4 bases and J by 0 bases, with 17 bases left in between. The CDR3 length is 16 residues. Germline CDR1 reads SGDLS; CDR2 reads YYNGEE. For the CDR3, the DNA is TGTGCCAGCAGCTTGTCGCGGGACACCAGCTCCTACGAGCAGTACTTC. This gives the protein CASSLSRDTSSYEQYF.

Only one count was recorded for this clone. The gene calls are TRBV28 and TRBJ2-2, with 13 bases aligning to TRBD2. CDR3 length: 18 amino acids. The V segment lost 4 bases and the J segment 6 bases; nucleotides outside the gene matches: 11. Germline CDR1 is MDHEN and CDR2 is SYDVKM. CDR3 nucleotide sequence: TGTGCCAGCAGTTGGGGTCTGAGACTAGCGGGAGGTTCCGGGGAGCTGTTTTTT. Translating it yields CASSWGLRLAGGSGELFF.

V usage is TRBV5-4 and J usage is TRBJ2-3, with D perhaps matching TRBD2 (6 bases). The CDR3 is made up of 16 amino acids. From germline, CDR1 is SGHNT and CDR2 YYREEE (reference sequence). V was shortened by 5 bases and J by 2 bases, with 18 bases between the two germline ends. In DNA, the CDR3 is TGTGCCAGCAGTTCCGAGGAGGGACTCAACACAGATACGCAGTATTTT. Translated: CASSSEEGLNTDTQYF.

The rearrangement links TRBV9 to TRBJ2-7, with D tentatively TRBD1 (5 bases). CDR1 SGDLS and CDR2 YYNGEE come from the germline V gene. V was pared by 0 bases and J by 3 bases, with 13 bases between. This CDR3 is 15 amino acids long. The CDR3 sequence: CASSVESQGGYEQYF. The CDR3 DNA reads TGTGCCAGCAGCGTAGAATCGCAGGGTGGCTACGAGCAGTACTTC.

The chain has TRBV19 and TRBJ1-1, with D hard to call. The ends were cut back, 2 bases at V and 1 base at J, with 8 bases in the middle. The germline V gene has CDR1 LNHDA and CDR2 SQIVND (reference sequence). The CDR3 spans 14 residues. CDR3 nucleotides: TGTGCCAGTAGTATACGCCCTTGGAACACTGAAGCTTTCTTT. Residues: CASSIRPWNTEAFF. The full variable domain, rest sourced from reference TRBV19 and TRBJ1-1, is DGGITQSPKYLFRKEGQNVTLSCEQNLNHDAMYWYRQDPGQGLRLIYYSQIVNDFQKGDIAEGYSVSREKKESFPLTVTSAQKNPTAFYLCASSIRPWNTEAFFGQGTRLTVV.

This CDR3 reads CSVEDLDYEQYF. The CDR3 nucleotides read TGCAGCGTTGAAGATCTCGACTACGAGCAGTACTTC. The chain employs TRBV29-1 and TRBJ2-7; unclear D gene. The CDR3 sequence is 12 residues long. V lost 0 bases, J lost 3 bases, and 6 bases lay in between. In germline, CDR1 is SQVTM, CDR2 ANQGSEA.

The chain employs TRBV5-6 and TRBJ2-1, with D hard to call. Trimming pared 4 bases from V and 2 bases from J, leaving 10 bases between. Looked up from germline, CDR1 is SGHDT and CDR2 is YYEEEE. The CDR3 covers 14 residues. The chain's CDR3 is CASSGIETYNEQFF. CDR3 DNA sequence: TGTGCCAGCAGCGGAATAGAAACCTACAATGAGCAGTTCTTC.

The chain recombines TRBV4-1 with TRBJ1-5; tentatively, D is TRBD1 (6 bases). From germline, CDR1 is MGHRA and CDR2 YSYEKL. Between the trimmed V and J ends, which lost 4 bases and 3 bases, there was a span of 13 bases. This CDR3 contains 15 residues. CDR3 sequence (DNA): TGCGCCAGCAGCCTGGGTGCAGGGGACAATCAGCCCCAGCATTTT. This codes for CASSLGAGDNQPQHF.

The CDR3 loop reads CSVKGNDQPQHF. The CDR3 coding sequence is TGCAGCGTTAAGGGGAACGATCAGCCCCAGCATTTT. V and J are TRBV29-1 and TRBJ1-5; possible D gene TRBD1, 5 bases. The germline CDR1 and CDR2 sequences are SQVTM and ANQGSEA. This CDR3 comprises 12 residues. V lost 5 bases and J 5 bases, leaving 10 bases between the germline ends.

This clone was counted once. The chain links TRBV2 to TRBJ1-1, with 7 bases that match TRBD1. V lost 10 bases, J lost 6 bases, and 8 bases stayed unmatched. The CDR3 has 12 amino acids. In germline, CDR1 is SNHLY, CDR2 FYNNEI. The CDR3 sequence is CAISNRGSEAFF. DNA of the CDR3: TGTGCCATTTCCAACAGGGGCTCTGAAGCTTTCTTT.

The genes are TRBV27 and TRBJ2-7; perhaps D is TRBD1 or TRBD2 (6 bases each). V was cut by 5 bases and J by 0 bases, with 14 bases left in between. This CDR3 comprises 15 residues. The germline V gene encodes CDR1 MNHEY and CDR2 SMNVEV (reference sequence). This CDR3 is CASSHRGQGSYEQYF. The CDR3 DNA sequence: TGTGCCAGCAGTCATCGGGGGCAGGGCTCCTACGAGCAGTACTTC.

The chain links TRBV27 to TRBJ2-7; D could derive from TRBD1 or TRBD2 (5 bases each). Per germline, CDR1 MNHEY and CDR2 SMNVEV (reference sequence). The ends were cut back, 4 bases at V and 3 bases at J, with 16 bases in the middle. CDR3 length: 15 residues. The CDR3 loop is CASSSGWQGFYEQYF. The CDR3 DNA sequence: TGTGCCAGCAGTTCGGGGTGGCAGGGTTTCTACGAGCAGTACTTC.

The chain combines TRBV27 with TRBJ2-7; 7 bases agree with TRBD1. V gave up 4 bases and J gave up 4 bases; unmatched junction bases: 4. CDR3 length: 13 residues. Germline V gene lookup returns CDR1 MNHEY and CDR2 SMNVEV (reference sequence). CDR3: CASSYSRGYEQYF. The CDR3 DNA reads TGTGCCAGCAGTTACAGCAGGGGGTACGAGCAGTACTTC.

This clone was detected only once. This CDR3 is CASSLTGISGNTIYF. CDR3 sequence (DNA): TGTGCCAGCAGCCTAACGGGGATCTCTGGAAACACCATATATTTT. This chain uses TRBV5-5 with TRBJ1-3; no firm D call. The CDR3 sequence is 15 residues long. Germline V CDR1 and CDR2: SGHKS, YYEKEE (reference sequence). The V end lost 4 bases, the J end lost 0 bases, and 11 bases lay between the germline ends.

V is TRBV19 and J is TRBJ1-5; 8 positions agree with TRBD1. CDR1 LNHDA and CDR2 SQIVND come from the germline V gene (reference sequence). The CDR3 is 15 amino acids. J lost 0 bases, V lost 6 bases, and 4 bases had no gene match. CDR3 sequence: CASSRTGYSNQPQHF. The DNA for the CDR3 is TGTGCCAGTAGCCGGACAGGGTATAGCAATCAGCCCCAGCATTTT.

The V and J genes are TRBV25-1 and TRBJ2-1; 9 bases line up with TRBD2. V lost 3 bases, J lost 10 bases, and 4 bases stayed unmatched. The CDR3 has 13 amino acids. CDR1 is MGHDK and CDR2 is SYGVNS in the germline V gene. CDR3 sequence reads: CASSDTLAGEQFF. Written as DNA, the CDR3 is TGTGCCAGCAGTGACACCCTAGCGGGAGAGCAGTTCTTC.

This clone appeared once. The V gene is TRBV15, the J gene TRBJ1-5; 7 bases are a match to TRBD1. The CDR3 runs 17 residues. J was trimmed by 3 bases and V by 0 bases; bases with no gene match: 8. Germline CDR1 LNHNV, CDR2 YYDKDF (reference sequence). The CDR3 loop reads CATSRDQGTASNQPQHF. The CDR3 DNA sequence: TGTGCCACCAGCAGAGATCAAGGGACAGCCTCCAATCAGCCCCAGCATTTT.

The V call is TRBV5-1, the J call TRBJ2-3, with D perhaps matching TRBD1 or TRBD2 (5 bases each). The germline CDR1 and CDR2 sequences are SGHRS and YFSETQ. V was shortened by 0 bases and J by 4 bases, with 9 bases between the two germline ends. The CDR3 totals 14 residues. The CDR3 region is CASSLELGADTQYF. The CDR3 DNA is TGCGCCAGCAGCTTGGAGTTGGGGGCAGATACGCAGTATTTT.

Here the CDR3 DNA reads TGTGCCAGCAGCGGGAGACTAGCGGGAGTCACAGATACGCAGTATTTT. Protein product: CASSGRLAGVTDTQYF. This sequence joins TRBV9 and TRBJ2-3; 12 bases agree with TRBD2. The trim removed 3 bases at V and 2 bases at J, leaving 4 bases unmatched. The CDR3 runs 16 residues. Germline V CDR1 and CDR2: SGDLS, YYNGEE.

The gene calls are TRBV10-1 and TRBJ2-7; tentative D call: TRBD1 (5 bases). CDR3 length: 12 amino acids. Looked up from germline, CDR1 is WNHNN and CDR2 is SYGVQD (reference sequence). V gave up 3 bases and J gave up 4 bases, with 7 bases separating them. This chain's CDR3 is CASSEPGYEQYF. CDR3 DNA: TGCGCCAGCAGTGAACCAGGGTACGAGCAGTACTTC.

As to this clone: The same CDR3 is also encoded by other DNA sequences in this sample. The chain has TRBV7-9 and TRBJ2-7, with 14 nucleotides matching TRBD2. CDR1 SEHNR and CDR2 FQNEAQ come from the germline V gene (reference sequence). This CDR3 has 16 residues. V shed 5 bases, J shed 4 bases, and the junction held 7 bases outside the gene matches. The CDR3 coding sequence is TGTGCCAGCAGCGACGGGACTAGCGGGAGTCTTTACGAGCAGTACTTC. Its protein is CASSDGTSGSLYEQYF.

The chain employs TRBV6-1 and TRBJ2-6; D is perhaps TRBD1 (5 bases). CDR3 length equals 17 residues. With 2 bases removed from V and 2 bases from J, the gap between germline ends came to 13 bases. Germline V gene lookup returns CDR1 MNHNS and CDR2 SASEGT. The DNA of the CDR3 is TGTGCCAGCAGTGAATTCCAGGGCGGCACTGGGGCCAACGTCCTGACTTTC. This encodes CASSEFQGGTGANVLTF.

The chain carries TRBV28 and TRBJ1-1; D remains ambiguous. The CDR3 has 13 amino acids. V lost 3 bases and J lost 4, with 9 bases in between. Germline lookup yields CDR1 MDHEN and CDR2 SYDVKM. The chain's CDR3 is CASSFIGFTEAFF. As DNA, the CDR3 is TGTGCCAGCAGTTTCATCGGGTTCACTGAAGCTTTCTTT.